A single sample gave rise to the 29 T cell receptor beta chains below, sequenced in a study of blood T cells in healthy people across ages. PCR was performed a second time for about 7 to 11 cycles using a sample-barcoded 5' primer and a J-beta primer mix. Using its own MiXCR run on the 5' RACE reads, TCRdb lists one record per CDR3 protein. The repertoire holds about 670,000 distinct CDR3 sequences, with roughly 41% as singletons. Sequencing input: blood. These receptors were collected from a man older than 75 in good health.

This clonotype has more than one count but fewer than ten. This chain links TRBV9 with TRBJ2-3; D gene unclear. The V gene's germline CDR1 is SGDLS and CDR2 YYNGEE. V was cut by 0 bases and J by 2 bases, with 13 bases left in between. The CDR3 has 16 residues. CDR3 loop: CASSVAYSRLTDTQYF. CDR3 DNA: TGTGCCAGCAGCGTAGCTTATAGCCGACTCACAGATACGCAGTATTTT.

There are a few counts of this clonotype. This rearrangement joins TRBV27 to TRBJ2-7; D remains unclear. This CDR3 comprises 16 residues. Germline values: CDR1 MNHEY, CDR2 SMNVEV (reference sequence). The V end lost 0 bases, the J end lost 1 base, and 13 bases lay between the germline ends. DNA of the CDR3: TGTGCCAGCAGTTTATCGTCGCGAGTACAATCCTACGAGCAGTACTTC. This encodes CASSLSSRVQSYEQYF.

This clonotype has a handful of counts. The CDR3 here is CASSARTGGTNNEQFF. DNA for the CDR3: TGTGCCAGCAGCGCGCGGACAGGGGGTACGAACAATGAGCAGTTCTTC. This chain joins TRBV9 and TRBJ2-1, with TRBD1 identical over 10 bases. The germline CDR1 and CDR2 sequences are SGDLS and YYNGEE. This CDR3 comprises 16 residues. With 3 bases clipped from V and 5 bases from J, the junction kept 8 bases outside the gene matches.

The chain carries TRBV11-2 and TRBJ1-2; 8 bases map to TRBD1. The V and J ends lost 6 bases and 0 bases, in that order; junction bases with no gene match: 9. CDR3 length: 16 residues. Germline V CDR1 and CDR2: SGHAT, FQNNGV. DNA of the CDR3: TGTGCCAGCAGGAATTGGCAGGGGGCATCTAACTATGGCTACACCTTC. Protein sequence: CASRNWQGASNYGYTF.

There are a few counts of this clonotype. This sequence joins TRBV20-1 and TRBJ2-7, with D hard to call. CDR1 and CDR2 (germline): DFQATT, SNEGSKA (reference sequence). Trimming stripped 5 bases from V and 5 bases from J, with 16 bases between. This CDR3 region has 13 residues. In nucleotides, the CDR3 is TGCAGTGCTCGCGCCGGGTCCGGCAACGAGCAGTACTTC. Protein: CSARAGSGNEQYF.

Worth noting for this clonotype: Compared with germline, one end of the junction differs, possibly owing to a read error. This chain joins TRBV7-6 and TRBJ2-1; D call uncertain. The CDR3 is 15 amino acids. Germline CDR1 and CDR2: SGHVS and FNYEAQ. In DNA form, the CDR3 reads TGTGCCAGCAACTTAGTTTCCGTATCCTACAATGAGCAGTTCTTC. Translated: CASNLVSVSYNEQFF.

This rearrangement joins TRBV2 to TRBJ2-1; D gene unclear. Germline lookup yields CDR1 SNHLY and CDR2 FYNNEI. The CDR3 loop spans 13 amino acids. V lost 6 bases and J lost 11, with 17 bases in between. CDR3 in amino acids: CASRGTGEEKQFF. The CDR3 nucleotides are TGTGCCAGCAGGGGTACTGGGGAAGAGAAGCAGTTCTTC.

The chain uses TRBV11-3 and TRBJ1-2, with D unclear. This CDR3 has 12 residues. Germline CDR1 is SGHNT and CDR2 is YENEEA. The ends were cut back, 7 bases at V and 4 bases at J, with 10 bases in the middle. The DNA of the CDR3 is TGTGCCAGCACGGTGGTGGGCTATGGCTACACCTTC. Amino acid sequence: CASTVVGYGYTF.

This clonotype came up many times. This CDR3 reads CASSQGGGLNEQYF. The CDR3 nucleotides read TGTGCCAGCAGCCAAGGTGGAGGTTTGAATGAGCAGTACTTC. The V gene is TRBV14, the J gene TRBJ2-5; perhaps TRBD2 as D (5 bases). CDR1 is SGHDN, CDR2 FVKESK, per germline. The CDR3 consists of 14 residues. V dropped 1 base and J dropped 11 bases, with 17 bases sitting between them.

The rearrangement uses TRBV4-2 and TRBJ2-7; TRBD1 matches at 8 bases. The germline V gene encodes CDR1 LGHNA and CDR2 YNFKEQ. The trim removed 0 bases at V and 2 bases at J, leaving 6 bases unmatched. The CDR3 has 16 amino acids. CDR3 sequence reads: CASSQEDRVLPYEQYF. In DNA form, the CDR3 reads TGTGCCAGCAGCCAAGAGGACAGGGTCCTTCCCTACGAGCAGTACTTC.

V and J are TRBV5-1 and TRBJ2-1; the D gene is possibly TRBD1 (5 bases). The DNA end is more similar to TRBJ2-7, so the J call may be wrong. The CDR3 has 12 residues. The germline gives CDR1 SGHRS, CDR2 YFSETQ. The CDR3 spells CASSTGRNEQYF. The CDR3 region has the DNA TGCGCCAGCAGCACAGGTCGGAATGAGCAGTACTTC.

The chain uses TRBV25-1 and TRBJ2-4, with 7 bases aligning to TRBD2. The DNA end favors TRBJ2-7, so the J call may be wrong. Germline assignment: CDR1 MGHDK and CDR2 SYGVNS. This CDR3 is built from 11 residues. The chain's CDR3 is CASGLVYEQYF. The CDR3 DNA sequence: TGTGCCAGCGGACTAGTCTACGAGCAGTACTTC.

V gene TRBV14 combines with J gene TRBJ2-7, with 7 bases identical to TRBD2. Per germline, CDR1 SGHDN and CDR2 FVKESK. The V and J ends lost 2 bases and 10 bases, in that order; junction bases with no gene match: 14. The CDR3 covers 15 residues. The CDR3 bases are TGTGCCAGCAGCCAAATGGGAGGGACCCAAGAGGCCCAGTACTTC. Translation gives CASSQMGGTQEAQYF.

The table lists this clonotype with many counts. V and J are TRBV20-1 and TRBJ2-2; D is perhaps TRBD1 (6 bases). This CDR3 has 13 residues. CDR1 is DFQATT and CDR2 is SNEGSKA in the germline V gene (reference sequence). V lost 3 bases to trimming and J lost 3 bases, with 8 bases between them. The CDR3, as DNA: TGCAGTGCTAGCGGACAGTACACCGGGGAGCTGTTTTTT. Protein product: CSASGQYTGELFF.

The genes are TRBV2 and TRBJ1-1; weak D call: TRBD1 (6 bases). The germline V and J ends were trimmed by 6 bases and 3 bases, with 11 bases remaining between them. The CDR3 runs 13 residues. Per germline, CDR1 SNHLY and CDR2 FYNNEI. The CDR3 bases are TGTGCCAGCAGACCAGACAGGTACACTGAAGCTTTCTTT. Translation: CASRPDRYTEAFF.

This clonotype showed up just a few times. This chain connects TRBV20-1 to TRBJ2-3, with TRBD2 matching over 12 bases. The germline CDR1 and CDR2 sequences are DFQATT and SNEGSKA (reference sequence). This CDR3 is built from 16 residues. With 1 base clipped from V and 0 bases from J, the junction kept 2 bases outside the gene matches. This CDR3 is CSARGLAGVSTDTQYF. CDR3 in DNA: TGCAGTGCTAGAGGACTAGCGGGGGTTAGCACAGATACGCAGTATTTT.

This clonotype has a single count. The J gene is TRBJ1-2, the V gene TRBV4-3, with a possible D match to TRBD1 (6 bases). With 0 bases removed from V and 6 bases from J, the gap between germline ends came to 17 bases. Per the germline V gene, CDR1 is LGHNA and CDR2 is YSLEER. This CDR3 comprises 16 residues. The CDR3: CASSQDSSVRGDGYTF. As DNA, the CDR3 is TGCGCCAGCAGCCAAGATTCCAGTGTCAGGGGCGATGGCTACACCTTC.

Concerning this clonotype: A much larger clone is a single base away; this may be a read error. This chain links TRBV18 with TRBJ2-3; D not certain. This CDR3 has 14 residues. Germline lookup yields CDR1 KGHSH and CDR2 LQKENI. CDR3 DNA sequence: TGTGCCAGCCCACCTTTAAGCAGCACAGATACGCAGTATTTT. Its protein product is CASPPLSSTDTQYF.

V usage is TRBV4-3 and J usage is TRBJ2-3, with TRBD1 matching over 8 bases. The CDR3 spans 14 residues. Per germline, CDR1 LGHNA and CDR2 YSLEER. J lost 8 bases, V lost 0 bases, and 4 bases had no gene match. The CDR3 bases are TGCGCCAGCAGCCAAGAAACAGGGGGAGGTACGCAGTATTTT. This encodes CASSQETGGGTQYF.

The CDR3 nucleotides read TGCGCCAGCAGCTTGGCCGGTGCGGGGGGAGCCCCTGGTACGCAGTATTTT. It is translated as CASSLAGAGGAPGTQYF. This chain connects TRBV5-1 to TRBJ2-3; 8 nucleotides align to TRBD2. V was pared by 0 bases and J by 8 bases, with 14 bases of the junction left unmatched. Germline CDR1 reads SGHRS; CDR2 reads YFSETQ. This CDR3 contains 17 residues.

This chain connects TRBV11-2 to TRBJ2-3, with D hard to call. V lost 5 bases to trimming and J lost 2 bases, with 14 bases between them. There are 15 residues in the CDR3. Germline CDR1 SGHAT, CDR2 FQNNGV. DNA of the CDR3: TGTGCCAGCAGCCCAGCCGGCGCGGCCACAGATACGCAGTATTTT. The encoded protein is CASSPAGAATDTQYF. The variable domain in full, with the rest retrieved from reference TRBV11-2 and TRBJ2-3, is EAGVAQSPRYKIIEKRQSVAFWCNPISGHATLYWYQQILGQGPKLLIQFQNNGVVDDSQLPKDRFSAERLKGVDSTLKIQPAKLEDSAVYLCASSPAGAATDTQYFGPGTRLTVL.

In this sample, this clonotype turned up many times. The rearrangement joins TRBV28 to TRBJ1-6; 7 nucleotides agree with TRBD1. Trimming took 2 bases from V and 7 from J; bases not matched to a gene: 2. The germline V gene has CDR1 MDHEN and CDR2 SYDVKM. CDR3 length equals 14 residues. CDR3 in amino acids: CASSLGRGNSPLHF. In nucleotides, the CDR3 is TGTGCCAGCAGTTTAGGCAGGGGGAATTCACCCCTCCACTTT.

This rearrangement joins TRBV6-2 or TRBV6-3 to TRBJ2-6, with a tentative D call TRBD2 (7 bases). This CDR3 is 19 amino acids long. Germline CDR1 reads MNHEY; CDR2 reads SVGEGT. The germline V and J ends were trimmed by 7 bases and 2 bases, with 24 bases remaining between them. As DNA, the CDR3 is TGTGCCAGCATTCCTGGGGACTACAGGGCCAAACCTGGGGCCAACGTCCTGACTTTC. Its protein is CASIPGDYRAKPGANVLTF.

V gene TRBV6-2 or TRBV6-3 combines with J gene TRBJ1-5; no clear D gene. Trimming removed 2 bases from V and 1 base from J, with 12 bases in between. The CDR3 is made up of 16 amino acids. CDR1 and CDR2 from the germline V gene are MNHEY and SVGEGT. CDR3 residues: CASSYGGVGSNQPQHF. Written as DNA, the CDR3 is TGTGCCAGCAGTTACGGTGGGGTAGGCAGCAATCAGCCCCAGCATTTT.

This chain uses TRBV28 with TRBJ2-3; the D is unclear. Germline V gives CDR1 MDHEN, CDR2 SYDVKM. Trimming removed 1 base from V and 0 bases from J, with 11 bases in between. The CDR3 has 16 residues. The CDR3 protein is CASSLLGRTSTDTQYF. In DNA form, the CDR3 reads TGTGCCAGCAGTTTATTAGGTCGTACTAGCACAGATACGCAGTATTTT.

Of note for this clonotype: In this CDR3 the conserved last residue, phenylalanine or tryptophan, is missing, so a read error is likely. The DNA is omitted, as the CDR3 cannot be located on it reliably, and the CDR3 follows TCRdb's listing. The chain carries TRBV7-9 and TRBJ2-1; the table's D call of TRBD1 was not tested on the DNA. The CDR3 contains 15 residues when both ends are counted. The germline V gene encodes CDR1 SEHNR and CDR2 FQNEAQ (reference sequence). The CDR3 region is CASSYAGTGYNEQFI.

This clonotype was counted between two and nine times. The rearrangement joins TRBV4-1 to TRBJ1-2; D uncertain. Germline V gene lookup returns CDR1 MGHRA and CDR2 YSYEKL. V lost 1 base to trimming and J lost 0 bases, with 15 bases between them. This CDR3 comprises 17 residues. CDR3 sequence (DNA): TGCGCCAGCAGCCAAGGTGCCTTGATCAGAACTAACTATGGCTACACCTTC. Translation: CASSQGALIRTNYGYTF.

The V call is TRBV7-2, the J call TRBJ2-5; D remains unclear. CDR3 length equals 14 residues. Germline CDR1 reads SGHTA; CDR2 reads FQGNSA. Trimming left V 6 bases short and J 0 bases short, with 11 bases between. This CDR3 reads CASSLGTHQETQYF. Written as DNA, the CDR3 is TGTGCCAGCAGTCTCGGCACACACCAAGAGACCCAGTACTTC.

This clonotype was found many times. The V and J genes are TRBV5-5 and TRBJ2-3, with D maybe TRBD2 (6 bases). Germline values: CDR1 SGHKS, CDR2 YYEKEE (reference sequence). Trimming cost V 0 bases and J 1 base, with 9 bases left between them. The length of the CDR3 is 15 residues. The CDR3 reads CASSLGSGRTDTQYF. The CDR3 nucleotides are TGTGCCAGCAGCTTGGGTAGCGGACGCACAGATACGCAGTATTTT.